A selection of T cell receptor beta chains follows, all from one sample in a study of blood T cells in healthy people across ages. TCRdb re-called the 5' RACE reads with MiXCR, one entry per CDR3 protein. The sample records 800,000 or so distinct CDR3 sequences, about 47% being singletons. Sequencing was carried out using blood. These receptors all stem from an elderly man in good health. Each CDR3 is given with its conserved first and last residue. D genes are given only for firm matches.

v_gene: TRBV20-1
d_gene: TRBD2
CDR3aa: CSARTTSGSTDTQYF

v_gene: TRBV29-1
d_gene: NA
CDR3aa: CSVREQGDQPQHF

v_gene: TRBV27
d_gene: TRBD2
CDR3aa: CASSAGRGDINEQFF

v_gene: TRBV19
d_gene: TRBD2
CDR3aa: CASSTTGTKGETQYF

v_gene: TRBV5-1
d_gene: NA
CDR3aa: CASSSQSIMTEAFF

v_gene: TRBV9
d_gene: NA
CDR3aa: CASSAGMEGLYNEQFF

v_gene: TRBV20-1
d_gene: TRBD2
CDR3aa: CSARWSGSIQETQYF

v_gene: TRBV7-2
d_gene: NA
CDR3aa: CASSLGLATTDTQYF

v_gene: TRBV12-3/TRBV12-4
d_gene: TRBD1
CDR3aa: CASSPGQQDYNEQFF

v_gene: TRBV12-3/TRBV12-4
d_gene: TRBD2
CDR3aa: CASGTSGLGEQFF

v_gene: TRBV27
d_gene: NA
CDR3aa: CASSKRKNNEQFF

v_gene: TRBV5-4
d_gene: NA
CDR3aa: CASAGRTDTQYF

v_gene: TRBV3-1
d_gene: NA
CDR3aa: CASSQDPFRADTEAFF

v_gene: TRBV29-1
d_gene: TRBD1
CDR3aa: CCVVRGPPEQFF

v_gene: TRBV7-2
d_gene: NA
CDR3aa: CASSPGVDSDTQYF

v_gene: TRBV3-1
d_gene: TRBD1
CDR3aa: CASSLRTGLQETQYF

v_gene: TRBV4-2
d_gene: NA
CDR3aa: CASSQDGTVNGEQYF

v_gene: TRBV20-1
d_gene: NA
CDR3aa: CSASPGPEADTQYF

v_gene: TRBV7-2
d_gene: NA
CDR3aa: CASSLDPRAVPRETQYF

v_gene: TRBV24-1
d_gene: TRBD2
CDR3aa: CATSGLAGGPRSNEQYF

v_gene: TRBV27
d_gene: TRBD2
CDR3aa: CASRRGTSGYNEQFF

v_gene: TRBV7-8
d_gene: NA
CDR3aa: CASSLAGSYSPLHF

v_gene: TRBV24-1
d_gene: TRBD2
CDR3aa: CATSDLLAGDVHEQFF

v_gene: TRBV6-6
d_gene: TRBD2
CDR3aa: CASSPPRTSASYEQYF

v_gene: TRBV20-1
d_gene: TRBD2
CDR3aa: CSATSGGAHEQYF

v_gene: TRBV20-1
d_gene: NA
CDR3aa: CSARAPSSYEQYF

v_gene: TRBV28
d_gene: TRBD1
CDR3aa: CASSSTGTGEGEQYF

v_gene: TRBV28
d_gene: TRBD2
CDR3aa: CASARGSTYEQYF

v_gene: TRBV12-3/TRBV12-4
d_gene: TRBD2
CDR3aa: CASSLVGREISYEQYF

v_gene: TRBV6-2/TRBV6-3
d_gene: NA
CDR3aa: CASTLDGFSYEQYF

v_gene: TRBV12-3/TRBV12-4
d_gene: NA
CDR3aa: CASSRPPRGSGANVLTF

v_gene: TRBV7-2
d_gene: TRBD2
CDR3aa: CASSFSGTNYNEQFF

v_gene: TRBV11-2
d_gene: NA
CDR3aa: CASSLSGVSAYNEQFF

v_gene: TRBV27
d_gene: NA
CDR3aa: CASRPDRLAKNIQYF

v_gene: TRBV30
d_gene: NA
CDR3aa: CAWSVIREGYTF

v_gene: TRBV3-1
d_gene: NA
CDR3aa: CASSQVVNTEAFF

v_gene: TRBV11-3
d_gene: NA
CDR3aa: CASSLDPSGTGSYNEQFF

v_gene: TRBV4-1
d_gene: NA
CDR3aa: CASSPWGSGEQYF

v_gene: TRBV21-1
d_gene: NA
CDR3aa: CASSSPLIFPGGYNEQFF

v_gene: TRBV14
d_gene: NA
CDR3aa: CASSQVRGLSSYEQYF

v_gene: TRBV12-3/TRBV12-4
d_gene: NA
CDR3aa: CVSSLRVGGTEAFF